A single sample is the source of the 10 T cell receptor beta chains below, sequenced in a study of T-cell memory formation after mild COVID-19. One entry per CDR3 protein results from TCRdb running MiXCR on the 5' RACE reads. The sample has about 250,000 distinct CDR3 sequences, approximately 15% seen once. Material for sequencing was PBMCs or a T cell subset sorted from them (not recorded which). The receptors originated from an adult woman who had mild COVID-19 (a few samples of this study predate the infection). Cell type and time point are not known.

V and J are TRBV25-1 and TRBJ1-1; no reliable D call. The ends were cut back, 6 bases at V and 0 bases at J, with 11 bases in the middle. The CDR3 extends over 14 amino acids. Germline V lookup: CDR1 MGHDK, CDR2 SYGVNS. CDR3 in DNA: TGTGCCAGCAGGCGTGGGGTTATGAACACTGAAGCTTTCTTT. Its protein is CASRRGVMNTEAFF.

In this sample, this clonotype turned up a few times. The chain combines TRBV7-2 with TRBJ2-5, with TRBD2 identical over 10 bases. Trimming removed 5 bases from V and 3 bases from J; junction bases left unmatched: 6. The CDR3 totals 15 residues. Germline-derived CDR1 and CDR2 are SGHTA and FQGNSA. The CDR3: CASSRQTSGKETQYF. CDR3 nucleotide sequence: TGTGCCAGCAGCCGCCAAACTAGCGGGAAAGAGACCCAGTACTTC.

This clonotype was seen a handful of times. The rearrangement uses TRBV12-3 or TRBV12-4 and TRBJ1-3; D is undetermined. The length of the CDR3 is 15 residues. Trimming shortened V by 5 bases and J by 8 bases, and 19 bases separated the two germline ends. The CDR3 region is CASSTGLHKADTIYF. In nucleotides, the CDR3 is TGTGCCAGCAGTACCGGACTCCACAAGGCAGACACCATATATTTT.

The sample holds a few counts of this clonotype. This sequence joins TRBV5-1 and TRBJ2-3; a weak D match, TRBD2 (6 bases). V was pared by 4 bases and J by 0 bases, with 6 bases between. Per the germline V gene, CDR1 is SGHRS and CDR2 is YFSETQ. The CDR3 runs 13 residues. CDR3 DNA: TGCGCCAGCAGCCGGGAGAGCACAGATACGCAGTATTTT. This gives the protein CASSRESTDTQYF.

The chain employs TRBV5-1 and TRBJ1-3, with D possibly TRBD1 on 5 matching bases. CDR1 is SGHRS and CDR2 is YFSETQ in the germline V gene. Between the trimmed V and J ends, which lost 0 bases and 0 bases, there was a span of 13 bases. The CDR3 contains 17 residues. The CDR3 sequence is CASSLGSGMSSGNTIYF. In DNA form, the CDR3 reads TGCGCCAGCAGCTTGGGTTCAGGGATGAGCTCTGGAAACACCATATATTTT.

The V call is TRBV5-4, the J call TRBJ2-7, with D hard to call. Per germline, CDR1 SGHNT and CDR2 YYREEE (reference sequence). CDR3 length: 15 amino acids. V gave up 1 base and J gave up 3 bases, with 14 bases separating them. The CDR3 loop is CASSLSGKVDYEQYF. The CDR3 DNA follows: TGTGCCAGCAGCTTGTCTGGGAAAGTAGACTACGAGCAGTACTTC.

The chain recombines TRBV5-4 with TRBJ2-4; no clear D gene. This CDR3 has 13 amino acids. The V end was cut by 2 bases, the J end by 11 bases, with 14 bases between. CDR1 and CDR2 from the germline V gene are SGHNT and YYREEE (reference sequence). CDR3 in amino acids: CASSFDPMTLQYF. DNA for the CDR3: TGTGCCAGCAGCTTTGACCCCATGACTCTTCAGTACTTC.

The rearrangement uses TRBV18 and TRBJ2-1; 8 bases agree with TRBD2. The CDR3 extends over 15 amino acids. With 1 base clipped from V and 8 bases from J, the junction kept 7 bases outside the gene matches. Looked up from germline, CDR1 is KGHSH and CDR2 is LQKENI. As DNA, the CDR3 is TGTGCCAGCTCACCACTAAGCGGGGGCCGGGATGAGCAGTTCTTC. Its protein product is CASSPLSGGRDEQFF.

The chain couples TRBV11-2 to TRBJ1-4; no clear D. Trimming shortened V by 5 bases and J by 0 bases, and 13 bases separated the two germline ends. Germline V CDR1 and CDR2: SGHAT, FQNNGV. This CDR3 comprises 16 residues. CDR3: CASSPRRVATNEKLFF. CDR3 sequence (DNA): TGTGCCAGCAGCCCCAGGAGAGTTGCAACTAATGAAAAACTGTTTTTT.

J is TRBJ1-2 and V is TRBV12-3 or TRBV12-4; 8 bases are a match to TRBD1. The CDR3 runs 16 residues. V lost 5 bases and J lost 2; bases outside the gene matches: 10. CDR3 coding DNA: TGTGCCAGCAGTCCAGCCGGGACAGGCGAAAACTATGGCTACACCTTC. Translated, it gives CASSPAGTGENYGYTF.